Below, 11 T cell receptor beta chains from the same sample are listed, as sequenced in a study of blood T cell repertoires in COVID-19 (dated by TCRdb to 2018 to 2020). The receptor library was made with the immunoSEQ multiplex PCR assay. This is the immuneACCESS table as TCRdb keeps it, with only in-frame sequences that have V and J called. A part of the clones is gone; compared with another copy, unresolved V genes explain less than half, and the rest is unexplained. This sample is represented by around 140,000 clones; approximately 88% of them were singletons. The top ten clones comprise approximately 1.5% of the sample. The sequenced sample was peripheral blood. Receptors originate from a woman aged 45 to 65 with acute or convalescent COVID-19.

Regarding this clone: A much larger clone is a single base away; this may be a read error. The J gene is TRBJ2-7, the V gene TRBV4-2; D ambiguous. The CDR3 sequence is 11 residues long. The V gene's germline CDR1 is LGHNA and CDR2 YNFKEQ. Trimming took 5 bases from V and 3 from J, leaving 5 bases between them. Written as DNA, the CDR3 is TGTGCCAGCAGCTCCCACTACGAGCAGTACTTC. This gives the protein CASSSHYEQYF.

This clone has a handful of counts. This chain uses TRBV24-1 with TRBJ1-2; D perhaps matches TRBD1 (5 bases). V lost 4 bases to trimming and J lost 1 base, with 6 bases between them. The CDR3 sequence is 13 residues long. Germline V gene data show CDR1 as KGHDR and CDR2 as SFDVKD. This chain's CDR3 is CATSDGGNYGYTF. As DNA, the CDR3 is TGTGCCACCAGTGACGGGGGTAACTATGGCTACACCTTC.

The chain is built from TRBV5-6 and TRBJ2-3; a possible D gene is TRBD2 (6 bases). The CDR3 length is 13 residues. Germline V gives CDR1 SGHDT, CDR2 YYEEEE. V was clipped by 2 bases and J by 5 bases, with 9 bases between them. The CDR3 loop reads CASSFRRGDTQYF. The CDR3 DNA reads TGTGCCAGCAGCTTTAGGAGGGGAGATACGCAGTATTTT.

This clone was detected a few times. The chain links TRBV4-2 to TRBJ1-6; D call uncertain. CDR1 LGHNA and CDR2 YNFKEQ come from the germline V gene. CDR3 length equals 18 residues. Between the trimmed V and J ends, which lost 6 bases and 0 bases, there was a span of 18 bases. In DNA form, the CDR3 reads TGTGCCAGCAGTCTACACGAATCCTCGGGCTCCTATAATTCACCCCTCCACTTT. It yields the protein CASSLHESSGSYNSPLHF.

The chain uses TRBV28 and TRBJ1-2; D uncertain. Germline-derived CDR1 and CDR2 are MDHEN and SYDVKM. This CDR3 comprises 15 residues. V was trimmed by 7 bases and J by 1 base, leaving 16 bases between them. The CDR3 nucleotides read TGTGCCAGCACCCTATCGATGGTCCTTAACTATGGCTACACCTTC. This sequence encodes CASTLSMVLNYGYTF.

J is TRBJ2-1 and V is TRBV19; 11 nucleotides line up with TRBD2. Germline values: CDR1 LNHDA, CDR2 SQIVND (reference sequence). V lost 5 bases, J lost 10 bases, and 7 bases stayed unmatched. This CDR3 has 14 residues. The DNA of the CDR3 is TGTGCCAGTAGTCCGGGACTAGCGGCATGGGAGCAGTTCTTC. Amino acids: CASSPGLAAWEQFF.

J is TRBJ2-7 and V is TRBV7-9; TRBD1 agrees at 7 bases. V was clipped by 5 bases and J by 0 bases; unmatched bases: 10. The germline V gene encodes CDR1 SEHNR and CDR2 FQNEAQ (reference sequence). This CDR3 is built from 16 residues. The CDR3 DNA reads TGTGCCAGCAGCCTCAAGACAGGGCAAACCTCCTACGAGCAGTACTTC. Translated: CASSLKTGQTSYEQYF.

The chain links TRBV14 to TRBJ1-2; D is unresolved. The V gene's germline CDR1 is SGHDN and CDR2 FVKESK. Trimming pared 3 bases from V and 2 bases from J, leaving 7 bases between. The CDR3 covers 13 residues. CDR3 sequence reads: CASSHSQNYGYTF. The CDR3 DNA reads TGTGCCAGCAGCCATTCACAGAACTATGGCTACACCTTC.

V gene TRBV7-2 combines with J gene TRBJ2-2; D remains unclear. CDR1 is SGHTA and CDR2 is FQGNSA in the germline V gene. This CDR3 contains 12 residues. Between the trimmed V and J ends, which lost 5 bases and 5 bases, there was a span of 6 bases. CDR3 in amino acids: CASSLETGELFF. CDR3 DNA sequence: TGTGCCAGCAGCCTTGAGACCGGGGAGCTGTTTTTT.

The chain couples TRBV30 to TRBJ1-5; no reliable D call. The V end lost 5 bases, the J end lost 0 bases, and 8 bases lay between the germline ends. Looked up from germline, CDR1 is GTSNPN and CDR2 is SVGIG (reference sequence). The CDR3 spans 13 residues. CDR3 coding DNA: TGTGCCTGGGAAGCGCATAGCAATCAGCCCCAGCATTTT. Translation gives CAWEAHSNQPQHF.

The chain's CDR3 is CASSLARGQGQETQYF. CDR3 bases: TGTGCCAGCAGCTTAGCAAGGGGACAGGGCCAAGAGACCCAGTACTTC. The chain carries TRBV7-6 and TRBJ2-5; 9 bases map to TRBD1. Germline CDR1 and CDR2: SGHVS and FNYEAQ. The CDR3 loop spans 16 amino acids. V lost 0 bases to trimming and J lost 1 base; unmatched junction nucleotides: 3.